A selection of T cell receptor beta chains follows, all from one sample in a study of OX40 agonist ivuxolimab in advanced cancers. Clones were sequenced by immunoSEQ multiplex PCR, and TCRdb holds only the in-frame ones, with some missing. Among tens of thousands of clones listed, 75% to 90% were seen once. The specimen was CD4+ or CD8+ T cells sorted from blood, collected in a trial of the OX40 agonist ivuxolimab. The receptor set was obtained from an adult with an advanced solid tumor such as melanoma, head and neck, liver or kidney cancer. Each CDR3 is given with its conserved first and last residue. The order of the fields is D gene, CDR3 length, V gene, clone size, J gene, CDR3 protein, CDR3 DNA. The D gene is left open where the match is weak. Size values are once, few and many counts, or a class for expanded clones, and some rows have none.

.	14	TRBV13	.	TRBJ1-1	CASSLLLGFRGAFF	TGTGCCAGCAGCTTGCTCCTGGGTTTTCGAGGGGCTTTCTTT
.	15	TRBV7-3	once	TRBJ1-4	CASSFPLVANEKLFF	TGTGCCAGCAGCTTCCCACTTGTGGCTAATGAAAAACTGTTTTTT
TRBD2	17	TRBV4-2	.	TRBJ2-5	CASSQERLAGYGETQYF	TGTGCCAGCAGCCAAGAAAGGCTAGCGGGTTACGGGGAGACCCAGTACTTC
TRBD1	15	TRBV15	.	TRBJ1-5	CATSRDSGRGQPQHF	TGTGCCACCAGCAGAGATAGCGGCAGGGGGCAGCCCCAGCATTTT
TRBD1	15	TRBV14	.	TRBJ1-2	CASSHLDRGNYGYTF	TGTGCCAGCAGCCATCTAGACAGGGGAAACTATGGCTACACCTTC
TRBD1	13	TRBV14	.	TRBJ1-1	CASSWDRGTEAFF	TGTGCCAGCAGCTGGGACAGAGGCACTGAAGCTTTCTTT
.	15	TRBV28	.	TRBJ2-5	CASSLYDPGRETQYF	TGTGCCAGCAGTTTATATGACCCGGGGAGAGAGACCCAGTACTTC
.	14	TRBV11-2	.	TRBJ1-1	CASSLIQLNTEAFF	TGTGCCAGCAGCCTCATCCAGCTGAACACTGAAGCTTTCTTT
.	14	TRBV7-3	few	TRBJ2-5	CASSLSGGRETQYF	TGTGCCAGCAGCTTAAGTGGGGGGAGAGAGACCCAGTACTTC
.	15	TRBV5-1	few	TRBJ2-2	CASSLSGRTTGELFF	TGCGCCAGCAGCTTGTCGGGGCGGACGACCGGGGAGCTGTTTTTT